This T cell receptor beta chain was recovered during a study of blood T cell repertoires in COVID-19. The CDR3 totals 12 residues. Only in-frame clones appear in the TCRdb table, and some are missing; sequencing was by immunoSEQ multiplex PCR. The table lists approximately 250,000 clones, 85% to 90% of them singletons. The TCR originated in a woman in her 30s who had recovered from COVID-19. The sample was PBMCs or T cells enriched from blood (not recorded which). This sequence joins TRBV21-1 and TRBJ1-1; the table assigns TRBD1, which was not confirmed against the DNA. TRBV21-1 is a pseudogene locus. The CDR3, as DNA: TGTGCCAGCCCAGGGTTGGGCACTGAAGCTTTCTTT. This encodes CASPGLGTEAFF.